This is a list of T cell receptor beta chains from one sample in a study of T-cell reconstitution after alpha-beta-depleted transplantation in children. Using its own MiXCR run on the PCR reads, TCRdb lists one record per CDR3 protein. The sample has approximately 500,000 distinct CDR3 sequences; roughly 27% are singletons. The specimen was PBMCs, collected before TCRalphabeta/CD19-depleted stem cell transplant. The receptor source for this set is a boy under two years old with Wiskott-Aldrich syndrome, due to receive a stem cell transplant. The CDR3 runs from the conserved cysteine through the conserved F or W. The order of the fields is clone size, V gene, J gene, CDR3 protein. Not all rows give a size; the values are once, few, many and, for expanded clones, a class.

clone size: .; V gene: TRBV28; J gene: TRBJ1-4; CDR3 protein: CASSFRSRAPVEKLFF
clone size: .; V gene: TRBV28; J gene: TRBJ2-1; CDR3 protein: CASRQSRGGVGNEQFF
clone size: .; V gene: TRBV29-1; J gene: TRBJ2-5; CDR3 protein: CSVVRTGKQETQYF
clone size: .; V gene: TRBV5-6; J gene: TRBJ1-2; CDR3 protein: CASRTGQLFYGYTF
clone size: .; V gene: TRBV3-1; J gene: TRBJ1-1; CDR3 protein: CASSQARALANTEAFF
clone size: .; V gene: TRBV20-1; J gene: TRBJ2-1; CDR3 protein: CSARSTPSGYNEQFF
clone size: .; V gene: TRBV11-1; J gene: TRBJ2-2; CDR3 protein: CASSSEGLAGVLTGELFF
clone size: .; V gene: TRBV3-1; J gene: TRBJ2-5; CDR3 protein: CASSQASGRAVQETQYF
clone size: .; V gene: TRBV4-1; J gene: TRBJ2-1; CDR3 protein: CASSIQADNEQFF
clone size: .; V gene: TRBV28; J gene: TRBJ2-4; CDR3 protein: CASSSPGGETKNIQYF
clone size: .; V gene: TRBV20-1; J gene: TRBJ2-3; CDR3 protein: CSARMITDTQYF
clone size: few; V gene: TRBV29-1; J gene: TRBJ2-1; CDR3 protein: CSVDEGGIIGEQFF
clone size: .; V gene: TRBV27; J gene: TRBJ2-7; CDR3 protein: CASSLRDRVHEQYF
clone size: few; V gene: TRBV20-1; J gene: TRBJ2-3; CDR3 protein: CSARPFGWREATDTQYF
clone size: few; V gene: TRBV5-1; J gene: TRBJ1-4; CDR3 protein: CASSFDSATNEKLFF